Sequencing of this T cell receptor (beta chain) was carried out in a study of T cell responses to AZD1222 COVID-19 vaccine. Germline CDR1 is SGHRS and CDR2 is YFSETQ. The CDR3 loop spans 15 amino acids. The V end lost 0 bases, the J end lost 6 bases, and 13 bases lay between the germline ends. Overall study findings and caveats: Repertoire sampling occurred only after the peak T cell response. Increased Spike-specific TCR breadth and depth were observed after two AZD1222 doses.

TCRdb's table, derived via immunoSEQ multiplex PCR, lists solely in-frame clones and lacks some. The sample includes 89,000 or so clones, approximately 89% of them seen just once. For this clone: What it binds is unknown.

Pooled samples include second doses given at about 4 or 12 weeks. The starting material was peripheral blood, obtained 28 days after the second AZD1222 dose. The chain links TRBV5-1 to TRBJ2-4; D is undetermined. The receptor was derived from an adult who received the AZD1222 COVID-19 vaccine. The DNA for the CDR3 is TGCGCCAGCAGCTTGGGGGGTCAGCTAGGAAACATTCAGTACTTC. Protein product: CASSLGGQLGNIQYF.